This TCR beta chain originates from a study of blood T cell repertoires in COVID-19. Study at large: PBMCs, B-cell-depleted T cells, or T cells were the source of the cDNA or gDNA that made up the material.

Original processing notes: Reference gene primers were amplified, and this amplification served to estimate nucleated cell counts. Clones were read by immunoSEQ multiplex PCR, and TCRdb kept only the in-frame ones, dropping some. Clone size and the V and J calls come from that table; the DNA yielded D and trimming. This repertoire shows 70,000 or so clones, 60% to 85% found once; its top ten account for around 23%. This clone was observed a single time. The CDR3 covers 15 residues. Trimming cost V 0 bases and J 2 bases, with 10 bases left between them. Germline lookup yields CDR1 SGHDN and CDR2 FVKESK.

This TCR derives from a human donor in a cohort sampled during active COVID-19. The chain couples TRBV14 to TRBJ1-2; D uncertain. The source material was peripheral blood. The CDR3 DNA sequence: TGTGCCAGCAGCCAAGATTCCCTAACCAACTATGGCTACACCTTC. Translation gives CASSQDSLTNYGYTF.